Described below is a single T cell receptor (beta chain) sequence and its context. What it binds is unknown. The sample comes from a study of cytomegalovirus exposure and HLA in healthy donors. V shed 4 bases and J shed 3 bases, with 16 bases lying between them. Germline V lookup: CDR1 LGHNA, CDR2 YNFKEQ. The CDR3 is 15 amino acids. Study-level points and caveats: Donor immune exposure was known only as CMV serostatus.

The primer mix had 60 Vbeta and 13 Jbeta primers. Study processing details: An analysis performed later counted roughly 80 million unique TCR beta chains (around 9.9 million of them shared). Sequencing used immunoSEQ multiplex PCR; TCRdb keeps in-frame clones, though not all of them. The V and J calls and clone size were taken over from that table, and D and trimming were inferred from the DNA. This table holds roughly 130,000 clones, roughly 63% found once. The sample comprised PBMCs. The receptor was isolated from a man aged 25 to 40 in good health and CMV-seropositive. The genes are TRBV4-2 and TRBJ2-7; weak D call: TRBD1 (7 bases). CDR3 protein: CASSPLHRGLYEQYF. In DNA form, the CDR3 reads TGTGCCAGCAGCCCTTTACACAGGGGACTCTACGAGCAGTACTTC.